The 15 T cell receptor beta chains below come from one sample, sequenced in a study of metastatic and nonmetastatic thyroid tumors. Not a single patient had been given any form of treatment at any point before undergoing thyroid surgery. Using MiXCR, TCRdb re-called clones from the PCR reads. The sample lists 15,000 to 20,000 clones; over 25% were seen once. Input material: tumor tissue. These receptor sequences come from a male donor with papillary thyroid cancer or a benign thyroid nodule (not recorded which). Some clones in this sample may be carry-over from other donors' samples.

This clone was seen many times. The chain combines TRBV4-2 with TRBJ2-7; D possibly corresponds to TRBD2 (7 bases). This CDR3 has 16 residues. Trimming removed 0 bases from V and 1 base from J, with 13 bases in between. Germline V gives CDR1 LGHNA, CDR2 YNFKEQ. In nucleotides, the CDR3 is TGTGCCAGCAGCCAAGAGGCGGGGGCTCGGTCCTACGAGCAGTACTTC. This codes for CASSQEAGARSYEQYF.

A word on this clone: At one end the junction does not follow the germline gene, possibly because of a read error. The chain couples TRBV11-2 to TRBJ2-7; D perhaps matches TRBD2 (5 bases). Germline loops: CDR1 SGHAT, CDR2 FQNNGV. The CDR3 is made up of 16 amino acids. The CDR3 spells CASSSLRARYSCEQYF. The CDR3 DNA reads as TGTGCCAGCAGCTCGTTGAGGGCGCGGTACTCCTGCGAGCAGTACTTC. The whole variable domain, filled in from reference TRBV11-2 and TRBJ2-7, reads EAGVAQSPRYKIIEKRQSVAFWCNPISGHATLYWYQQILGQGPKLLIQFQNNGVVDDSQLPKDRFSAERLKGVDSTLKIQPAKLEDSAVYLCASSSLRARYSCEQYFGPGTRLTVT.

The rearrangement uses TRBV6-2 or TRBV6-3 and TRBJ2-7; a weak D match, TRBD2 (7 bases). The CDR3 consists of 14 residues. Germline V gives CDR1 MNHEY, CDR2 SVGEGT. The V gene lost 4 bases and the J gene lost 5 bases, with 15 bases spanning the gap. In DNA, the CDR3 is TGTGCCAGCAGTTTAGGGGGGGCTAGCGACGAGCAGTACTTC. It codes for CASSLGGASDEQYF.

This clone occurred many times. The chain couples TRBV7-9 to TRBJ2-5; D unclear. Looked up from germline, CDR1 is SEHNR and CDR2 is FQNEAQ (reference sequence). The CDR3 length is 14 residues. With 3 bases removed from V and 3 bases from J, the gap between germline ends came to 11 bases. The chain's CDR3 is CASSLVAGEETQYF. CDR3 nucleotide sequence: TGTGCCAGCAGCTTGGTGGCAGGCGAAGAGACCCAGTACTTC.

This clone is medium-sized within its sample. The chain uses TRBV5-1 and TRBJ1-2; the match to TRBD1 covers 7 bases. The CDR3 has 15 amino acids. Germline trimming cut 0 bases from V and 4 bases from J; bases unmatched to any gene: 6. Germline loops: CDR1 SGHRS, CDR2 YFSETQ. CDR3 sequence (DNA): TGCGCCAGCAGCTTGGCCGGACAGGCCGCCTATGGCTACACCTTC. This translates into CASSLAGQAAYGYTF.

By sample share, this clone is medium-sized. This CDR3 reads CAISEVKSPEAFF. CDR3 nucleotide sequence: TGTGCCATCAGTGAGGTAAAGTCTCCTGAAGCTTTCTTT. J is TRBJ1-1 and V is TRBV10-3; D ambiguous. CDR1 ENHRY and CDR2 SYGVKD come from the germline V gene. The CDR3 sequence is 13 residues long. V lost 2 bases to trimming and J lost 6 bases, with 10 bases between them.

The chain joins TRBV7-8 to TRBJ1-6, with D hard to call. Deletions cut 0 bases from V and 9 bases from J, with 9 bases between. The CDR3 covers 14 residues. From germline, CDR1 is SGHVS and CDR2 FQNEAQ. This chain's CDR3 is CASSLASFGSPLHF. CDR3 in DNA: TGTGCCAGCAGCTTAGCATCCTTCGGTTCACCCCTCCACTTT.

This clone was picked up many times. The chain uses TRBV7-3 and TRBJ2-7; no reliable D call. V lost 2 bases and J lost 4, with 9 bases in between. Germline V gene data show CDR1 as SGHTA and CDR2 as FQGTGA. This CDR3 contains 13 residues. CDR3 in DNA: TGTGCCAGCAGCTTATCTCGTGTGTACGAGCAGTACTTC. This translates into CASSLSRVYEQYF. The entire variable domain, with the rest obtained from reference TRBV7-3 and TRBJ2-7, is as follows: GAGVSQTPSNKVTEKGKYVELRCDPISGHTALYWYRQSLGQGPEFLIYFQGTGAADDSGLPNDRFFAVRPEGSVSTLKIQRTERGDSAVYLCASSLSRVYEQYFGPGTRLTVT.

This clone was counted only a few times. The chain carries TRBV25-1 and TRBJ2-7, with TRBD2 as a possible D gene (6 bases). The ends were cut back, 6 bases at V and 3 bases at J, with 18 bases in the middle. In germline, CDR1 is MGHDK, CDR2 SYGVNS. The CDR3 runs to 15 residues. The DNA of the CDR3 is TGTGCCAGCAGCCACAGCGGAGGGATAATCTACGAGCAGTACTTC. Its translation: CASSHSGGIIYEQYF.

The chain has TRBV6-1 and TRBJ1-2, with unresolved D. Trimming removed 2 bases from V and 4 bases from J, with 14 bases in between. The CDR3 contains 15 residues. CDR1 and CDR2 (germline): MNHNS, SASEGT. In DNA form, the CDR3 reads TGTGCCAGCAGTGAATGGACTTTGATGTGCTATGGCTACACCTTC. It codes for CASSEWTLMCYGYTF.

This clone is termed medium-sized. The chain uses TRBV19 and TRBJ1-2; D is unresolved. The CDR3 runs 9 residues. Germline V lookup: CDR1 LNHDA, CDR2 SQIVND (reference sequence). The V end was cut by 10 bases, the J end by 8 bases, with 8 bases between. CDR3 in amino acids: CATGPGYTF. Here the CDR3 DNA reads TGTGCCACCGGGCCAGGCTACACCTTC.

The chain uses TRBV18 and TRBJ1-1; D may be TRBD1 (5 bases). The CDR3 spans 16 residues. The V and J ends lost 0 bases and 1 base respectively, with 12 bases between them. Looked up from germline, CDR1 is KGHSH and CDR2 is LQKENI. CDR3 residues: CASSPPSKGSNTEAFF. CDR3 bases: TGTGCCAGCTCACCACCGAGTAAGGGGTCGAACACTGAAGCTTTCTTT.

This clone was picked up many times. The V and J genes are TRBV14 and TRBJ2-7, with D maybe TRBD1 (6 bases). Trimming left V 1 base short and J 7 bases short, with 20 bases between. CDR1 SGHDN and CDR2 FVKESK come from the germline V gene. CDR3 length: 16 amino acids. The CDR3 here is CASSQVVGRGIGEQYF. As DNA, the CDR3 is TGTGCCAGCAGCCAAGTTGTTGGCAGGGGAATCGGGGAGCAGTACTTC. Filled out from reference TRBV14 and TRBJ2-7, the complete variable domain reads EAGVTQFPSHSVIEKGQTVTLRCDPISGHDNLYWYRRVMGKEIKFLLHFVKESKQDESGMPNNRFLAERTGGTYSTLKVQPAELEDSGVYFCASSQVVGRGIGEQYFGPGTRLTVT.

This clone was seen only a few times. Here the CDR3 reads CATNANFGQGVYEQYF. The CDR3 bases are TGTGCCACCAACGCGAATTTCGGACAGGGAGTCTACGAGCAGTACTTC. The rearrangement uses TRBV6-2 or TRBV6-3 and TRBJ2-7, with 8 bases fitting TRBD1. CDR1 MNHEY and CDR2 SVGEGT come from the germline V gene. This CDR3 has 16 residues. Losses at the gene ends were 10 bases for V and 3 bases for J; bases not matched to a gene: 17.

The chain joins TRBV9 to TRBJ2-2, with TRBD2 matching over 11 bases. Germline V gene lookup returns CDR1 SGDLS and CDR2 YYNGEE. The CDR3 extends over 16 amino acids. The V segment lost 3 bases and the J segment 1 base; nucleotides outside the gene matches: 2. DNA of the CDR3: TGTGCCAGCAGCGCCGGGACTAGCGGGAACACCGGGGAGCTGTTTTTT. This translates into CASSAGTSGNTGELFF.